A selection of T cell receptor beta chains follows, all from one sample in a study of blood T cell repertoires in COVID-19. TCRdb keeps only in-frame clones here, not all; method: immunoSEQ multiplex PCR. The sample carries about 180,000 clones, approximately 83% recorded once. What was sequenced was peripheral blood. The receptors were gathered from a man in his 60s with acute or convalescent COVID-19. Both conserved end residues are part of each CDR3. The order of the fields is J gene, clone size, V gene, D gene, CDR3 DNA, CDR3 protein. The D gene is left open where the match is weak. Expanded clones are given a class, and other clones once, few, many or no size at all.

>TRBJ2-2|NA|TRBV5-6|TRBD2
TGTGCCAGCAGCTTTTCCAGCGGGGTCACCGGGGAGCTGTTTTTT
CASSFSSGVTGELFF
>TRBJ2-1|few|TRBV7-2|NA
TGTGCCAGCAGTCCCGCCTCGAGCTCCTACAATGAGCAGTTCTTC
CASSPASSSYNEQFF
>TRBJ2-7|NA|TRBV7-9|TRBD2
TGTGCCAGCAGCTTAGTAGCGGGAGGATTCTACGAGCAGTACTTC
CASSLVAGGFYEQYF
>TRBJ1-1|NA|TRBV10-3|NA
TGTGCCATCAGTGCTAGGAACACTGAAGCTTTCTTT
CAISARNTEAFF
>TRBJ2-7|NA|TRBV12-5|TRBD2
TGTGCTAGTGGTTTGGGCGGGAGCGGGAGATCCTCCGAGCAGTACTTC
CASGLGGSGRSSEQYF
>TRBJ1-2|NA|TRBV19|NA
TGTGCCAGTAGTATAGAACAGTACTATGGCTACACCTTC
CASSIEQYYGYTF
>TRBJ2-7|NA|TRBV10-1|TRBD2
TGCGCCAGCACCCGGACTAGCGGGAGTCGTTCAACCCCGTACGAGCAGTACTTC
CASTRTSGSRSTPYEQYF
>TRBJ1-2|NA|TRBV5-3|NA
TGTGCCAGAAGGTGGGTACAGGGTGACGGCTACACCTTC
CARRWVQGDGYTF
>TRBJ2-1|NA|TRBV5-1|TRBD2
TGCGCCAGCGCCCCCGAGGGAGGGGTTTCCAATGAGCAGTTCTTC
CASAPEGGVSNEQFF
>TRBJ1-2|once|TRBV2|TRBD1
TGTGCCAGCAGTGTTTCAGGGGGCGGCGGCTACACCTTC
CASSVSGGGGYTF
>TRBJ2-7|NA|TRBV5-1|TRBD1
TGCGCCAGCAGCCCGGATCCGGGACAGGGAACATACGAGCAGTACTTC
CASSPDPGQGTYEQYF
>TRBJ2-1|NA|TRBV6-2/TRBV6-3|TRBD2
TGTGCCAGCAGTCGAGGGACTAGCGGGAGCGATGAGCAGTTCTTC
CASSRGTSGSDEQFF
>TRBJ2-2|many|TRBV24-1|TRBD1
TGTGCCACCAGTGACCACCGGACAGGGTTACCCGGGGAGCTGTTTTTT
CATSDHRTGLPGELFF
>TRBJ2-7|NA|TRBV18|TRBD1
TGTGCCAGCTCACCCCGGGACAGAGTATACGAGCAGTACTTC
CASSPRDRVYEQYF
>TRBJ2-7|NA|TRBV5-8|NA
TGTGCCAGCAGCTTGGGGCGAGGGCGCTCCTACGAGCAGTACTTC
CASSLGRGRSYEQYF
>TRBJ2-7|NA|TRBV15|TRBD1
TGTGCCACCAGCAGAAAACATGGGACAGGGGCCTACGAGCAGTACTTC
CATSRKHGTGAYEQYF
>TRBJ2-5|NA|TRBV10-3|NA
TGTGCCATCAGCCGGGACTTTCTAAAGACCCAGTACTTC
CAISRDFLKTQYF
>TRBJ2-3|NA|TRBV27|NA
TGTGCCAGCAGTTTAATCACAGGCACAGATACGCAGTATTTT
CASSLITGTDTQYF
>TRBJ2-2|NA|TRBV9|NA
TGTGCCAGCAGCGAGGCCCGAGACAGACCAAACACCGGGGAGCTGTTTTTT
CASSEARDRPNTGELFF
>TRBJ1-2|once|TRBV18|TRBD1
TGTGCCAGCTCACCCTACGAAGGAAAGGGGGCTGATGGCTACACCTTC
CASSPYEGKGADGYTF
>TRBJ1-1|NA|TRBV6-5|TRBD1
TGTGCCAGCAGGTTGGACAGGAAAAACACTGAAGCTTTCTTT
CASRLDRKNTEAFF
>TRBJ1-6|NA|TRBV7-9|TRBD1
TGTGCCAGCAGCCCGGACAGGTCCGCGGGGAGCCTCCACTTT
CASSPDRSAGSLHF
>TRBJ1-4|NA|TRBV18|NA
TGTGCCAGCTCACCACCGGGAGTGGGTGTCGAAAAACTGTTTTTT
CASSPPGVGVEKLFF
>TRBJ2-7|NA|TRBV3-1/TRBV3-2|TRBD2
TGTGCCAGCAGCCAAGTATCAGCGGGAGTATACGAGCAGTACTTC
CASSQVSAGVYEQYF
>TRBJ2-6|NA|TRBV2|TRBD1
TGTGCCAGCACCGGGACAGGGGGGGCTTCTGGGGCCAACGTCCTGACTTTC
CASTGTGGASGANVLTF
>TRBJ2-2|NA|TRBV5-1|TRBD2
TGCGCCAGCAGCTTAATAGCGGGAGGGAACACCGGGGAGCTGTTTTTT
CASSLIAGGNTGELFF
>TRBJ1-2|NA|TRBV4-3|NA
TGCGCCAGCAGCCAAGATCCTGGCAGGGATCGAACTGGTGGCTACACCTTC
CASSQDPGRDRTGGYTF
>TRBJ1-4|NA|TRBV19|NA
TGTGCCAGTAGCCTTGTTGCAACTAATGAAAAACTGTTTTTT
CASSLVATNEKLFF
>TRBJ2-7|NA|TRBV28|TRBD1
TGTGCCAGCAGGCGACAGGGGGCGCACCCGGGCGAGCAGTACTTC
CASRRQGAHPGEQYF
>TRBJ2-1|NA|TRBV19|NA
TGTGCCAGTAGTATAATGACTTCTAGCTCCTACAATGAGCAGTTCTTC
CASSIMTSSSYNEQFF
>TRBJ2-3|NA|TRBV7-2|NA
TGTGCCAGCAGCTACCAGCCGGCCGGGAGTCGGGCAGATACGCAGTATTTT
CASSYQPAGSRADTQYF
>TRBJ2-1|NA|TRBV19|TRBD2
TGTGCCAGTAAGCCGCTAGCGGGCGTCGGGAGCTCCTACAATGAGCAGTTCTTC
CASKPLAGVGSSYNEQFF
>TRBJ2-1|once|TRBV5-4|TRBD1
TGTGCCAGCAGCCCTAGGGACAGGGGGCTTTACAATGAGCAGTTCTTC
CASSPRDRGLYNEQFF
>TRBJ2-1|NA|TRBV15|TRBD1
TGTGCCACCAGCTCGCGGACAGGGCTGGATGAGCAGTTCTTC
CATSSRTGLDEQFF
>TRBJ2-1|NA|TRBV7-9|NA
TGTGCCAGCAGCCCCTACAGACAGAGCTCCTACAATGAGCAGTTCTTC
CASSPYRQSSYNEQFF
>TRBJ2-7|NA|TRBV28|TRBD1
TGTGCCAGCAGGGGGACAGTAGGTGCCTCCTACGAGCAGTACTTC
CASRGTVGASYEQYF
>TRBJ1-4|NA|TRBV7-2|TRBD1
TGTGCCAGCAGATATTATCAGGGGGAAGGGGAAAAACTGTTTTTT
CASRYYQGEGEKLFF
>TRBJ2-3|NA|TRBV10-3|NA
TGTGCCATCAGTGCTAGAACAGATACGCAGTATTTT
CAISARTDTQYF
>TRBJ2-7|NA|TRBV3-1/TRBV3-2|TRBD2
TGTGCCAGCAGCCAAGTTCCGCGGGAGGGCTACGAGCAGTACTTC
CASSQVPREGYEQYF
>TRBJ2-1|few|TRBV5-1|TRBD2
TGCGCCAGCAGCCCCTCACTAGCGTATTCCTACAATGAGCAGTTCTTC
CASSPSLAYSYNEQFF
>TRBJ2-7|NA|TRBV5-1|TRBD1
TGCGCCAGCAGCTCCGACCCGGGACAGGGGGCGCGGGAGCAGTACTTC
CASSSDPGQGAREQYF
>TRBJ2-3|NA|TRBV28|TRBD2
TGTGCCAGCAGTTCCGCAGGTATTCGCGGGAGGGCCACAGATACGCAGTATTTT
CASSSAGIRGRATDTQYF
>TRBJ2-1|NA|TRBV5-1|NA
TGCGCCAGCAGTGGGGGGAGCTCCTACAATGAGCAGTTCTTC
CASSGGSSYNEQFF
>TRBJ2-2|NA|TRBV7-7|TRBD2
TGTGCTAGCAGCCCACTAGCGAGCACCGGGGAGCTGTTTTTT
CASSPLASTGELFF
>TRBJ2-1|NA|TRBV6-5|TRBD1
TGTGCCAGCAGTTACGTAGGACAGGGACACAATGAGCAGTTCTTC
CASSYVGQGHNEQFF
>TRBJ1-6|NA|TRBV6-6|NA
TGTGCCAGCAGTCTGACAGACCGGTCTAGCTCCTATAATTCACCCCTCCACTTT
CASSLTDRSSSYNSPLHF
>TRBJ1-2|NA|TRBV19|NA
TGTGCCAATTTGTCGGGGACTGAAGGCTACACCTTC
CANLSGTEGYTF
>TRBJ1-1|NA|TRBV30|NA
TGTGCCTGGAGACCGCCAGGACTACTAAAAGAAGCTTTCTTT
CAWRPPGLLKEAFF
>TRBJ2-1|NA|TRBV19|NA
TGTGCCAGTAGTATACAATATCCCCCCAGGGGTAATGAGCAGTTCTTC
CASSIQYPPRGNEQFF
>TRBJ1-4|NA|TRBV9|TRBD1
TGTGCCAGCAGCTCCCGGGACAGGCTTAATGAAAAACTGTTTTTT
CASSSRDRLNEKLFF